The entry that follows covers one T cell receptor beta chain sequence. Its antigen is unknown. The data were taken from a study of identical twins. A universal primer site came from template switching; cDNA carried unique molecular identifiers. TCRdb fed the 5' RACE reads into MiXCR, producing one record per CDR3 protein. The profile shows under 800,000 distinct CDR3 sequences, 21% of them singletons. General study results and limits: Invariant T cells like MAIT and iNKT could partly confound the zero-insertion analyses.

The CDR3 totals 13 residues. The V end lost 5 bases, the J end lost 4 bases, and 11 bases lay between the germline ends. Germline V gene sequence: CDR1 SGHRS, CDR2 YFSETQ. This same sample was also taken into another study, of T cells expressing NK-cell markers.

This TCR came from a woman under 30 in good health. Input material: PBMCs. The V and J genes are TRBV5-1 and TRBJ2-3; D unresolved. CDR3 region: CASRKESPDTQYF. CDR3 bases: TGCGCCAGCAGGAAAGAAAGCCCAGATACGCAGTATTTT.